This T cell receptor beta chain was obtained from a study of cytomegalovirus exposure and HLA in healthy donors. The wider study: Out of about 180 million T cells, an earlier analysis found 117 million unique TCR beta sequences in total.

PCR employed 60 Vbeta and 13 Jbeta primers. The table came from immunoSEQ multiplex PCR; TCRdb's copy has only in-frame clones and leaves some out. The data show around 140,000 clones, around 85% seen once. Study-wide findings and caveats: Sequencing likely produced, as an artifact, a cluster of highly shared sequence variants. TCR beta V segments were, for the most part, productive about 87% or about 30% of the time in an earlier analysis. Some V segments, TRBV6-2 and TRBV6-3 among them, were indistinguishable and were therefore excluded.

This CDR3 comprises 17 residues. Trimming pared 7 bases from V and 0 bases from J, leaving 19 bases between. Germline assignment: CDR1 LNHDA and CDR2 SQIVND (reference sequence). A remark on this clone: Its antigen is not known.

The chain couples TRBV19 to TRBJ2-4, with no clear D. The source of this sequence is a woman in her 30s in good health and CMV-seronegative. Specimen: PBMCs. The CDR3 DNA is TGTGCCAGTACCCCATCCATTCTCAAGCTAGCCAAAAACATTCAGTACTTC. This encodes CASTPSILKLAKNIQYF.